This T cell receptor beta chain was found in a study of blood T cell repertoires in COVID-19. Clinical history reported by participants formed the basis on which cohorts were assigned. This table comes from immunoSEQ multiplex PCR, and its TCRdb copy is limited to in-frame clones, with some not included. The sample contains approximately 260,000 clones, around 88% of which appear only once. V gave up 5 bases and J gave up 5 bases; unmatched junction bases: 10. Germline-derived CDR1 and CDR2 are MDHEN and SYDVKM. CDR3 length equals 17 residues. Sequenced sample: PBMCs or T cells enriched from blood (not recorded which). This TCR came from a woman aged 40 to 55 with acute COVID-19. V is TRBV28 and J is TRBJ1-5; TRBD1 matches at 12 bases. The CDR3 loop is CASSLRRDRGPDQPQHF. The DNA for the CDR3 is TGTGCCAGCAGTCTCCGCCGGGACAGGGGGCCCGATCAGCCCCAGCATTTT.